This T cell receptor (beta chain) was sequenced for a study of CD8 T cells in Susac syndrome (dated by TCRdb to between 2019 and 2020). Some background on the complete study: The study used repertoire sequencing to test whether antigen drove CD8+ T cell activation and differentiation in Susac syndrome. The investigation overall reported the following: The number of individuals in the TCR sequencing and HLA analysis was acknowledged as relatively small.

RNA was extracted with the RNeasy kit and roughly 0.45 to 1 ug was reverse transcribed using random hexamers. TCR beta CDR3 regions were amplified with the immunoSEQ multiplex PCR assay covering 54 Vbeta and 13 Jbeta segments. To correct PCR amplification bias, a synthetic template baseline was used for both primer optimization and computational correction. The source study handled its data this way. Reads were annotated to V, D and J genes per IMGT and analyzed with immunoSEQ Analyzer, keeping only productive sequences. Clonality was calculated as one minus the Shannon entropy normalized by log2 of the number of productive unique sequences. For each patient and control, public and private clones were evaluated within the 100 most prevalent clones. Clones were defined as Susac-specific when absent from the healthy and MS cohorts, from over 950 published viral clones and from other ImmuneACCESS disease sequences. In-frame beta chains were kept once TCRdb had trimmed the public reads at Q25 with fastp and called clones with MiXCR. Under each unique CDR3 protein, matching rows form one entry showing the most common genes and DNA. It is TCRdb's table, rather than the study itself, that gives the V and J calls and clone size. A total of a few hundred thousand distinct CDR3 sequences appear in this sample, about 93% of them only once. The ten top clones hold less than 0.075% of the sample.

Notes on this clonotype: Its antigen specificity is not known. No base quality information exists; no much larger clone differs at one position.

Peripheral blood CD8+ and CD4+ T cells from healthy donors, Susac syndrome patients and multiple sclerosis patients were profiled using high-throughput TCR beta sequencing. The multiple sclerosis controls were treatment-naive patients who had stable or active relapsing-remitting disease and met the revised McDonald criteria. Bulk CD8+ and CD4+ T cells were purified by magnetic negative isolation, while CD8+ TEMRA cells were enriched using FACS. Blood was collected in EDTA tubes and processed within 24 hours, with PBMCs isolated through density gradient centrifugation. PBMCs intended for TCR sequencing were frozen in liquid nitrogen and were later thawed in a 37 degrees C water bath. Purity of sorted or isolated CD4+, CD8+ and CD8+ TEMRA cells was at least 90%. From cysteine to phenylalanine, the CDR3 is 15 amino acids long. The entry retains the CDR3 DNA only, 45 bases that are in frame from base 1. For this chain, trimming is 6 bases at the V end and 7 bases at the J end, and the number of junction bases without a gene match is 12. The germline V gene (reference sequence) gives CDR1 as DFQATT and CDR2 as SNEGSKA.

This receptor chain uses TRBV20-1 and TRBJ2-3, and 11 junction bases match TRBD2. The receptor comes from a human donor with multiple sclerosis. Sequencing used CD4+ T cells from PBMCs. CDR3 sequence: CSADIAGGPGNTQYF. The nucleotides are TGCAGTGCAGATATAGCGGGAGGGCCCGGGAATACGCAGTATTTT.